This T cell receptor beta chain was sequenced during a study of T cells in narcolepsy. Findings of the study overall: Autoreactive clonotypes reportedly recurred in blood of same and different patients, not controls. Same-patient CSF and blood CD4+ T cell clonotypes included HCRT-specific and TRIB2-specific autoreactive ones.

V was cut by 6 bases and J by 0 bases, with 18 bases left in between. Germline V gene sequence: CDR1 MGHDK, CDR2 SYGVNS. The CDR3 is 18 amino acids. As to this clone: What it binds is not known.

Using immunoSEQ multiplex PCR, the repertoire was profiled, and TCRdb retains in-frame clones only, with some absent. The repertoire includes around 25,000 clones, roughly 83% of them detected once, and over 0.55% sits in the top ten. The sequenced sample was CD45RA- memory CD4+ T cells from PBMCs. The clonotype originates from a human donor with narcolepsy. V usage is TRBV25-1 and J usage is TRBJ2-6; D gene uncertain. Here the CDR3 reads CASSEPGQALSGANVLTF. In DNA form, the CDR3 reads TGTGCCAGCAGCGAACCCGGGCAGGCGCTCTCTGGGGCCAACGTCCTGACTTTC.